This T cell receptor beta chain was documented in a study of radiation and T cells in renal cell carcinoma. Details on this clone: Its antigen is unknown.

Time point described: baseline pretreatment blood. Treatment in this sample: 15 Gy SBRT to primary tumor, nephrectomy 4 weeks later. Radiation-treated patients gave blood at baseline, week 2 and week 4. Study results and caveats: Top tumor clonotypes rose in blood 2 weeks post-radiation, then contracted.

The repertoire was sequenced with immunoSEQ multiplex PCR; TCRdb's copy has only in-frame clones and lacks some. The sample carries approximately 110,000 clones, about four fifths recorded once. The CDR3 sequence is 13 residues long. Germline CDR1 is SNHLY and CDR2 is FYNNEI. The ends were cut back, 1 base at V and 4 bases at J, with 7 bases in the middle. The source material was blood, sampled from a patient whose treatment included radiotherapy and nephrectomy. This chain connects TRBV2 to TRBJ1-2, with D uncertain. The sequence came from a woman aged 55-75 years with renal cell carcinoma. CDR3 bases: TGTGCCAGCAGTGAAGAGGTGGGCTATGGCTACACCTTC. This sequence encodes CASSEEVGYGYTF.